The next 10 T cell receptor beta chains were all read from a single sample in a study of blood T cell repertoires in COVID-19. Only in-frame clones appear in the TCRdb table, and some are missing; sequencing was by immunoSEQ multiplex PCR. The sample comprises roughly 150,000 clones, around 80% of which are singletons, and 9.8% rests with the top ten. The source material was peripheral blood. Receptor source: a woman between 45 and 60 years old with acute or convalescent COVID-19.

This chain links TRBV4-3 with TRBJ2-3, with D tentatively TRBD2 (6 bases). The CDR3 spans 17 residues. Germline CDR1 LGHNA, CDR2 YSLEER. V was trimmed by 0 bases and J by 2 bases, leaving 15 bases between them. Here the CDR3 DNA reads TGCGCCAGCAGCCAAGAGGTGGATCGGGAGTCCACAGATACGCAGTATTTT. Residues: CASSQEVDRESTDTQYF.

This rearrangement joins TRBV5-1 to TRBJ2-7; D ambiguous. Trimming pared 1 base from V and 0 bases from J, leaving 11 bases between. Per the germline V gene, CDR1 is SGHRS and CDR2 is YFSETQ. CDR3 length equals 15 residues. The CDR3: CASSLTGVSSYEQYF. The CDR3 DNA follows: TGCGCCAGCAGCTTGACCGGAGTAAGCTCCTACGAGCAGTACTTC.

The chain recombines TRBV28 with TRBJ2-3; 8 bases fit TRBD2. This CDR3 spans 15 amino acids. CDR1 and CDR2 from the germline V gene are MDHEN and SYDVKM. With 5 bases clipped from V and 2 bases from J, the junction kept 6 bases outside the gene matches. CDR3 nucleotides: TGTGCCAGCAGTAAACTAGCGGTGATCACAGATACGCAGTATTTT. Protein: CASSKLAVITDTQYF.

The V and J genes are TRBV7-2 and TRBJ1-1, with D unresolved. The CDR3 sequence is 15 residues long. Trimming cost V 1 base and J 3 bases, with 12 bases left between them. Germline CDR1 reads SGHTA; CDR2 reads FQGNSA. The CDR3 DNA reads TGTGCCAGCAGCTTAGAATGGAGGGTCTACACTGAAGCTTTCTTT. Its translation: CASSLEWRVYTEAFF.

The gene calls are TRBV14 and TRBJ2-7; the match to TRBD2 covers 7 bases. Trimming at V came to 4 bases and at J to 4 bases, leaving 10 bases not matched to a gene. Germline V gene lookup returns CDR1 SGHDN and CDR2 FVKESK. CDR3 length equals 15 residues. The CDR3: CASSRQGRAPYEQYF. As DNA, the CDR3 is TGTGCCAGCAGCCGCCAAGGGAGGGCCCCTTACGAGCAGTACTTC.

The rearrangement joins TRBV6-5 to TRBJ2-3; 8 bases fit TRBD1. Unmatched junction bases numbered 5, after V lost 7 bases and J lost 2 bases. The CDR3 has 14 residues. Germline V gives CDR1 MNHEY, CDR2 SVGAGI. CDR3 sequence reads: CASKQDRDTDTQYF. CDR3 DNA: TGTGCCAGCAAGCAGGACAGGGACACAGATACGCAGTATTTT.

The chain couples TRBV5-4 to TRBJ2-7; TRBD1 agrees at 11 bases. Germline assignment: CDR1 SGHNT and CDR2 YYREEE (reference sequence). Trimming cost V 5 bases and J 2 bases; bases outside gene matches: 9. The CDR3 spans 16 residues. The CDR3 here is CASRTAGTGGPYEQYF. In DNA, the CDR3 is TGTGCCAGCAGAACGGCCGGGACAGGGGGTCCCTACGAGCAGTACTTC.

CDR3 DNA: TGTGCCAGCTCACCGCCGGGGTTGGGGAATTCACCCCTCCACTTT. It translates to CASSPPGLGNSPLHF. This chain uses TRBV18 with TRBJ1-6; D not certain. V lost 3 bases and J lost 7, with 13 bases in between. The CDR3 is 15 residues long. The germline gives CDR1 KGHSH, CDR2 LQKENI.

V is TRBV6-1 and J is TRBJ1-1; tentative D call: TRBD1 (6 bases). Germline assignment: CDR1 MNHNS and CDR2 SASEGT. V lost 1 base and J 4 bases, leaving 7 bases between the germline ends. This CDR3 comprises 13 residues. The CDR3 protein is CASSEVGGTEAFF. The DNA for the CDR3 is TGTGCCAGCAGTGAAGTAGGGGGCACTGAAGCTTTCTTT.

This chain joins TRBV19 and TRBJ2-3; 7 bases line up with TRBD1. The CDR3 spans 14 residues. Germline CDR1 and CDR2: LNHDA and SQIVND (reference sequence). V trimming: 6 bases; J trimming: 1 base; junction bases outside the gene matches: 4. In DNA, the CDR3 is TGTGCCAGTAGGAGGGGGCCGGGCACAGATACGCAGTATTTT. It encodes CASRRGPGTDTQYF.